The 24 T cell receptor beta chains in this list originate from one sample, sequenced in a study of shared clonotypes between healthy human individuals. The table came from immunoSEQ multiplex PCR; TCRdb's copy has only in-frame clones and leaves some out. The sample has approximately 2,200,000 clones, about 93% seen once. Positive CCR7 selection of CD45RO-negative cells yielded the naive CD8 cells, and terminally differentiated effector memory CD45RA+ cells were excluded. Sequenced material: naive CD8+ T cells from PBMCs. These receptors originate from a man between 18 and 35 years old in good health. Some clones in this sample may be carry-over from other donors' samples.

V is TRBV7-9 and J is TRBJ2-2, with D possibly being TRBD1 or TRBD2 (5 bases each). V was cut by 0 bases and J by 3 bases, with 11 bases left in between. The CDR3 is 16 residues long. Per the germline V gene, CDR1 is SEHNR and CDR2 is FQNEAQ (reference sequence). In DNA form, the CDR3 reads TGTGCCAGCAGCTTAGCCGGGGCCGCTCACACCGGGGAGCTGTTTTTT. Translated, it gives CASSLAGAAHTGELFF.

V usage is TRBV11-2 and J usage is TRBJ2-1; weak D call: TRBD1 (5 bases). Germline CDR1 is SGHAT and CDR2 is FQNNGV. V was pared by 4 bases and J by 8 bases, with 9 bases between. There are 12 residues in the CDR3. This chain's CDR3 is CASSYQGDEQFF. CDR3 coding DNA: TGTGCCAGCAGCTACCAAGGGGATGAGCAGTTCTTC.

This chain uses TRBV5-1 with TRBJ2-7; 10 bases line up with TRBD1. The germline gives CDR1 SGHRS, CDR2 YFSETQ. The CDR3 length is 14 residues. Germline trimming cut 5 bases from V and 2 bases from J; bases unmatched to any gene: 4. The CDR3 reads CASRDGTGAYEQYF. The CDR3 coding sequence is TGCGCCAGCAGGGACGGGACAGGGGCCTACGAGCAGTACTTC.

The rearrangement uses TRBV28 and TRBJ2-5; maybe TRBD1 (5 bases). CDR1 and CDR2 (germline): MDHEN, SYDVKM. V lost 2 bases and J lost 5, with 12 bases in between. The CDR3 spans 14 residues. This CDR3 is CASSLTRVLETQYF. The CDR3 DNA sequence: TGTGCCAGCAGTTTAACCAGGGTCTTGGAGACCCAGTACTTC.

The genes are TRBV27 and TRBJ2-5; D perhaps matches TRBD1 (6 bases). The V end was cut by 5 bases, the J end by 5 bases, with 15 bases between. The CDR3 has 14 amino acids. The germline CDR1 and CDR2 sequences are MNHEY and SMNVEV (reference sequence). Here the CDR3 reads CASSMTGSTETQYF. The CDR3 DNA is TGTGCCAGCAGTATGACAGGCTCTACGGAGACCCAGTACTTC.

The rearrangement joins TRBV27 to TRBJ2-1; a possible D gene is TRBD2 (6 bases). The germline V and J ends were trimmed by 3 bases and 13 bases, with 16 bases remaining between them. CDR3 size: 13 residues. The germline V gene has CDR1 MNHEY and CDR2 SMNVEV (reference sequence). The CDR3 protein is CASSLAERAVQFF. The CDR3 DNA follows: TGTGCCAGCAGTTTGGCCGAGCGGGCTGTTCAGTTCTTC.

V is TRBV13 and J is TRBJ1-6, with D hard to call. The germline V and J ends were trimmed by 8 bases and 7 bases, with 15 bases remaining between them. Germline values: CDR1 PRHDT, CDR2 FYEKMQ (reference sequence). The CDR3 extends over 14 amino acids. This chain's CDR3 is CASRNDGGNSPLHF. CDR3 in DNA: TGTGCCAGCCGTAATGACGGCGGAAATTCACCCCTCCACTTT. The variable domain in full, completed from reference TRBV13 and TRBJ1-6, reads AAGVIQSPRHLIKEKRETATLKCYPIPRHDTVYWYQQGPGQDPQFLISFYEKMQSDKGSIPDRFSAQQFSDYHSELNMSSLELGDSALYFCASRNDGGNSPLHFGNGTRLTVT.

About this clone: Other nucleotide sequences from this sample produce the same CDR3. The J gene is TRBJ2-2, the V gene TRBV7-9; 9 nucleotides agree with TRBD1. V was pared by 4 bases and J by 1 base, with 1 base of the junction left unmatched. This CDR3 is built from 15 residues. Germline lookup yields CDR1 SEHNR and CDR2 FQNEAQ (reference sequence). The CDR3 spells CASSSDRGNTGELFF. The CDR3 region has the DNA TGTGCCAGCAGCTCGGACAGGGGGAACACCGGGGAGCTGTTTTTT.

V gene TRBV21-1 combines with J gene TRBJ2-7. TRBV21-1 counts as a pseudogene. This CDR3 has 13 residues. The DNA for the CDR3 is TGTGCCAGCAGCAAGAGGGGAAAGTACGAGCAGTACTTC. Translated: CASSKRGKYEQYF.

This chain connects TRBV4-1 to TRBJ2-7; 10 nucleotides align to TRBD1. The CDR3 runs 15 residues. Trimming took 2 bases from V and 5 from J; bases not matched to a gene: 6. Germline CDR1 and CDR2: MGHRA and YSYEKL. CDR3 in DNA: TGCGCCAGCAGCCAACCGGGACAGGGGAGAGACGAGCAGTACTTC. Protein product: CASSQPGQGRDEQYF.

A single count supports this clone. The gene calls are TRBV27 and TRBJ1-6; D remains unclear. The CDR3 is 12 amino acids. V lost 6 bases, J lost 6 bases, and 6 bases lay in between. CDR1 is MNHEY, CDR2 SMNVEV, per germline (reference sequence). This CDR3 reads CASSNFNSPLHF. CDR3 DNA: TGTGCCAGCAGCAATTTTAATTCACCCCTCCACTTT.

The chain recombines TRBV9 with TRBJ1-2, with 7 bases fitting TRBD1. The CDR3 contains 14 residues. The germline V gene encodes CDR1 SGDLS and CDR2 YYNGEE. Trimming cost V 4 bases and J 8 bases; bases outside gene matches: 11. CDR3: CASSRADRVGGYTF. As DNA, the CDR3 is TGTGCCAGCAGCCGGGCCGACAGGGTCGGAGGCTACACCTTC.

V is TRBV4-2 and J is TRBJ2-1, with 8 bases that match TRBD2. Germline V gene data show CDR1 as LGHNA and CDR2 as YNFKEQ. CDR3 size: 16 residues. Germline trimming cut 0 bases from V and 7 bases from J; bases unmatched to any gene: 8. CDR3 sequence (DNA): TGTGCCAGCAGCCAAGATAAAAGCGGGAGATGGAATGAGCAGTTCTTC. Its protein is CASSQDKSGRWNEQFF.

This rearrangement joins TRBV29-1 to TRBJ2-7; D unclear. Germline CDR1 and CDR2: SQVTM and ANQGSEA. The CDR3 is 14 amino acids. V shed 6 bases and J shed 3 bases, with 18 bases lying between them. The CDR3 region has the DNA TGCAGCGTGGCGTCTATAACGCCTAACTACGAGCAGTACTTC. This encodes CSVASITPNYEQYF.

J is TRBJ2-1 and V is TRBV29-1; 10 bases are a match to TRBD2. CDR3 size: 16 residues. Germline CDR1 SQVTM, CDR2 ANQGSEA. V gave up 8 bases and J gave up 0 bases; unmatched junction bases: 10. CDR3 coding DNA: TGCAGCACAAAGGGGACTAGCGACCTCTCCTACAATGAGCAGTTCTTC. It codes for CSTKGTSDLSYNEQFF.

J is TRBJ2-7 and V is TRBV4-1; TRBD2 is a possible D gene (6 bases). CDR3 size: 14 residues. The germline gives CDR1 MGHRA, CDR2 YSYEKL. Trimming shortened V by 0 bases and J by 7 bases, and 13 bases separated the two germline ends. CDR3 nucleotides: TGCGCCAGCAGCCAAGATGCAGCTGGGAGGGAGCAGTACTTC. Protein: CASSQDAAGREQYF.

About this clone itself: Within the sample, other DNA sequences also encode this same CDR3. The chain carries TRBV4-1 and TRBJ2-3; D is uncertain. V was shortened by 1 base and J by 3 bases, with 5 bases between the two germline ends. Per germline, CDR1 MGHRA and CDR2 YSYEKL. This CDR3 has 13 residues. The CDR3 sequence is CASSQVGTDTQYF. CDR3 sequence (DNA): TGCGCCAGCAGCCAAGTTGGGACAGATACGCAGTATTTT.

The J gene is TRBJ2-1, the V gene TRBV7-8; TRBD2 aligns across 10 bases. This CDR3 is 16 amino acids long. The V and J ends lost 5 bases and 8 bases, in that order; junction bases with no gene match: 12. Germline CDR1 and CDR2: SGHVS and FQNEAQ. In DNA form, the CDR3 reads TGTGCCAGCAGCCCTACGGAAGCGGGAGGGAGGGATGAGCAGTTCTTC. Protein product: CASSPTEAGGRDEQFF.

V and J are TRBV27 and TRBJ2-5, with a possible D match to TRBD2 (5 bases). V was pared by 2 bases and J by 1 base, with 14 bases between. There are 16 residues in the CDR3. Germline CDR1 and CDR2: MNHEY and SMNVEV (reference sequence). This CDR3 is CASSLTSRTSQETQYF. The CDR3 nucleotides read TGTGCCAGCAGTTTAACGTCCCGGACTTCCCAAGAGACCCAGTACTTC.

The rearrangement joins TRBV7-9 to TRBJ2-5; 7 bases map to TRBD2. Germline V CDR1 and CDR2: SEHNR, FQNEAQ (reference sequence). The CDR3 consists of 14 residues. The junction had 4 bases not matched to a gene; V was cut back by 5 bases and J by 1 base. In DNA form, the CDR3 reads TGTGCCAGCAGCCTTCTAGCGGTCCAAGAGACCCAGTACTTC. Amino acids: CASSLLAVQETQYF.

The V and J genes are TRBV6-1 and TRBJ2-7, with 8 bases fitting TRBD2. The J segment lost 5 bases and the V segment lost 6 bases, leaving 6 bases of the junction unmatched. This CDR3 is built from 13 residues. Germline V gene data show CDR1 as MNHNS and CDR2 as SASEGT. The CDR3 DNA sequence: TGTGCCAGCAGGGCGCGGGGGGAAGACGAGCAGTACTTC. Amino acid sequence: CASRARGEDEQYF.

The chain combines TRBV18 with TRBJ2-5; D ambiguous. Trimming pared 6 bases from V and 0 bases from J, leaving 8 bases between. Germline V CDR1 and CDR2: KGHSH, LQKENI. This CDR3 has 13 amino acids. The CDR3 sequence is CASSDGYQETQYF. CDR3 nucleotide sequence: TGTGCCAGCTCGGACGGATACCAAGAGACCCAGTACTTC.

Concerning this clone: This CDR3 is also generated by other DNA sequences in the sample. V is TRBV30 and J is TRBJ2-7, with D perhaps TRBD1 (5 bases). There are 13 residues in the CDR3. The germline gives CDR1 GTSNPN, CDR2 SVGIG (reference sequence). V was trimmed by 0 bases and J by 2 bases, leaving 8 bases between them. The chain's CDR3 is CAWSVQAPYEQYF. The CDR3, as DNA: TGTGCCTGGAGTGTACAGGCACCCTACGAGCAGTACTTC.

The V gene is TRBV21-1, the J gene TRBJ2-7. TRBV21-1 counts as a pseudogene. This CDR3 is 13 amino acids long. Here the CDR3 DNA reads TGTGCCAGCAGAAAAAGGGTGCCCTACGAGCAGTACTTC. Its translation is CASRKRVPYEQYF.